Listed below are T cell receptor beta chains from one sample, sequenced in a study of cytomegalovirus exposure and HLA in healthy donors. Produced via immunoSEQ multiplex PCR; TCRdb's table is partial and in-frame only. The sample carries around 110,000 clones, roughly 80% recorded once. Material: PBMCs. The receptors shown here come from a man between 25 and 39 years old in good health and CMV-seronegative. CDR3s leave out the opening cysteine and the closing phenylalanine or tryptophan. Rows give clone size only sometimes, using once, few, many, or a class for an expanded clone.

cdr3_aa	v_call	j_call	clone_size
ASSGQTNTGELF	TRBV2	TRBJ2-2	-
ASSLVGGKNQPQH	TRBV7-2	TRBJ1-5	-
ATRDRNYGYT	TRBV19	TRBJ1-2	once
ASSLVSSGGLLEQY	TRBV7-2	TRBJ2-7	once
ASSAPGLSQPQH	TRBV9	TRBJ1-5	once
ASSSGQVPSYEQY	TRBV5-6	TRBJ2-7	-
ATSRGIRGLNTEAF	TRBV15	TRBJ1-1	-
ASSEDSGSKQF	TRBV2	TRBJ2-1	-
ASTWTGGAGGLIQGYT	TRBV27	TRBJ1-2	-
ASSLQPGSEAF	TRBV18	TRBJ1-1	-
ASSAIGTDRNQKLF	TRBV2	TRBJ1-4	-
ASSEAQRTPTEAF	TRBV2	TRBJ1-1	-
ASTGSGRPPDTQY	TRBV7-2	TRBJ2-3	-
ASSSGNGYT	TRBV5-4	TRBJ1-2	-
AISESQGNTEAF	TRBV10-3	TRBJ1-1	-
ATSLPGQGTSNEQF	TRBV15	TRBJ2-1	-
ASSDDPGQGLRFTLH	TRBV2	TRBJ1-6	once
ASSLWAGGYGYT	TRBV28	TRBJ1-2	-
ASSPHGGSGGYEQY	TRBV7-2	TRBJ2-7	-
ASSLVRGGNEKLF	TRBV7-2	TRBJ1-4	once
AISESRDTGELF	TRBV10-3	TRBJ2-2	-
ASSLDRGSNQPQH	TRBV7-8	TRBJ1-5	-
ASSRFSLANNSPLH	TRBV28	TRBJ1-6	-
ASSPERTGKDF	TRBV7-2	TRBJ2-1	-
ASSEYMTGRYEQY	TRBV25-1	TRBJ2-7	-